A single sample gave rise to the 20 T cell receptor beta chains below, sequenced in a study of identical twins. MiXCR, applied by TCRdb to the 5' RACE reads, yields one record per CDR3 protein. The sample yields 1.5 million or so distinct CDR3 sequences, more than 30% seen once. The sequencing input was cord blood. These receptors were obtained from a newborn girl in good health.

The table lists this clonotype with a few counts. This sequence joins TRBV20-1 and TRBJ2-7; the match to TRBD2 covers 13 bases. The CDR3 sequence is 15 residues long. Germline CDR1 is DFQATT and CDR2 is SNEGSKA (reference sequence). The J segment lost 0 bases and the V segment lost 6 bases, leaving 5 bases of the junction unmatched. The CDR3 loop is CSARTSGSFSYEQYF. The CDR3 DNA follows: TGCAGTGCAAGGACTAGCGGGAGTTTCTCCTACGAGCAGTACTTC.

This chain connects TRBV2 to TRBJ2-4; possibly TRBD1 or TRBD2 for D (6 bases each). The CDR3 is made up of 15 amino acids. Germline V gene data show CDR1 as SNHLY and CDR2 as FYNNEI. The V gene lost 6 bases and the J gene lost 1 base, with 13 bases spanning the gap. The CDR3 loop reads CASRTRGAAKNIQYF. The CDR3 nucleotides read TGTGCCAGCAGGACAAGGGGGGCGGCCAAAAACATTCAGTACTTC.

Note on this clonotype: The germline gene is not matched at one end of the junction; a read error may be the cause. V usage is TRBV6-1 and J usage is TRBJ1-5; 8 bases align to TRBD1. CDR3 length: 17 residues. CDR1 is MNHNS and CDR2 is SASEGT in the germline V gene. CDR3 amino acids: CVSSEENRGWSDQPQHF. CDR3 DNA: TGTGTCAGCAGTGAGGAGAACAGGGGGTGGTCGGATCAGCCCCAGCATTTT.

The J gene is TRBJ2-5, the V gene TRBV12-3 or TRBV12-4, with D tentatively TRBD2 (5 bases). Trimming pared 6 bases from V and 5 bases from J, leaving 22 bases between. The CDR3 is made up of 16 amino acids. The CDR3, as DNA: TGTGCCAGCAGCCCCAAGGACTCCCAGATTGGGGAGACCCAGTACTTC. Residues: CASSPKDSQIGETQYF.

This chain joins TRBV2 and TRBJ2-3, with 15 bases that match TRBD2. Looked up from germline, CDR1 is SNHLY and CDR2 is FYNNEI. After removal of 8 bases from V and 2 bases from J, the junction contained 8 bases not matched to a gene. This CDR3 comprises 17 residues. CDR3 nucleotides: TGTGCCAGCGCCGGACTAGCGGGGGGGCCGGACACAGATACGCAGTATTTT. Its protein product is CASAGLAGGPDTDTQYF.

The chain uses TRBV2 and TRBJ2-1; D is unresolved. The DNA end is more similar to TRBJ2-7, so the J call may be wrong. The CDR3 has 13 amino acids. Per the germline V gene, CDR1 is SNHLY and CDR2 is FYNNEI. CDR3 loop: CASSYPGFNEQYF. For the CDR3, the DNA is TGTGCCAGCAGTTATCCTGGGTTCAATGAGCAGTACTTC.

In DNA, the CDR3 is TGTGCCAGCAGTGAAGGCAACAGGAACTATGGCTACACCTTC. Residues: CASSEGNRNYGYTF. The chain is built from TRBV6-1 and TRBJ1-2; TRBD1 is a possible D gene (5 bases). The V gene's germline CDR1 is MNHNS and CDR2 SASEGT. Trimming took 1 base from V and 2 from J, leaving 8 bases between them. This CDR3 region has 14 residues.

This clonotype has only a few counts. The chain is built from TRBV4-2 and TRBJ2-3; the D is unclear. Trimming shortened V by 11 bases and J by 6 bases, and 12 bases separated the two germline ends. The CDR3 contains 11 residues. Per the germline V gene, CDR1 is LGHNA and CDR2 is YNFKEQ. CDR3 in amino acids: CAPIGMDTQYF. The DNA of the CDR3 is TGTGCCCCTATAGGGATGGATACGCAGTATTTT.

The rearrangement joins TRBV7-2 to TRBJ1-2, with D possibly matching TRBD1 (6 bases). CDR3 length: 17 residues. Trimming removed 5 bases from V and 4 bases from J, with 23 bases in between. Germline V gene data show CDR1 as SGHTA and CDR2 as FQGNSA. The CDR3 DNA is TGTGCCAGCAGCCCAGAAATGGCGGGGTCAGGGGCCTATGGCTACACCTTC. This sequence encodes CASSPEMAGSGAYGYTF.

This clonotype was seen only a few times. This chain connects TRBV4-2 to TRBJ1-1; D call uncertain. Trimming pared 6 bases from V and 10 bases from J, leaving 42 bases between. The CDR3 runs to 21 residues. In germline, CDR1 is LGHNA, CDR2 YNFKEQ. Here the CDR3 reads CASSGALAVVWAMIPTERAFF. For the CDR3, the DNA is TGTGCCAGCAGTGGTGCATTGGCGGTGGTCTGGGCGATGATCCCAACGGAGAGAGCTTTCTTT.

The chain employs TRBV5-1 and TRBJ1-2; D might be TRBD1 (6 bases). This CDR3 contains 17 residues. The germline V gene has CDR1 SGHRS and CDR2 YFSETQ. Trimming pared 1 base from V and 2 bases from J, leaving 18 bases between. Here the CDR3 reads CASSLSRVGQRNYGYTF. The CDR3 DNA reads TGCGCCAGCAGCTTGTCCAGAGTAGGACAGAGGAACTATGGCTACACCTTC. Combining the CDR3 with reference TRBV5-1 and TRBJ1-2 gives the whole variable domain KAGVTQTPRYLIKTRGQQVTLSCSPISGHRSVSWYQQTPGQGLQFLFEYFSETQRNKGNFPGRFSGRQFSNSRSEMNVSTLELGDSALYLCASSLSRVGQRNYGYTFGSGTRLTVV.

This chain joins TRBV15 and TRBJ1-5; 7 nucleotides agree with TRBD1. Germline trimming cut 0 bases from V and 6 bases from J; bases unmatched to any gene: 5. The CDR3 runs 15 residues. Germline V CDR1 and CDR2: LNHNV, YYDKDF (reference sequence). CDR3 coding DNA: TGTGCCACCAGCAGAGACAGGGGGGGCGCTCAGCCCCAGCATTTT. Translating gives CATSRDRGGAQPQHF.

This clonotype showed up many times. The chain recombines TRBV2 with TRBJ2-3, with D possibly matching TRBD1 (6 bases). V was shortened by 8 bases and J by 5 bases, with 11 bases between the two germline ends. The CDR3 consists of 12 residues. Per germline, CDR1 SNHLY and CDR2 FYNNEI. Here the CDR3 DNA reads TGTGCCAGCTCAGGGGTAGGAGATACGCAGTATTTT. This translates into CASSGVGDTQYF.

The CDR3 region is CASSSQANPSTDTQYF. CDR3 nucleotides: TGTGCCAGCAGCTCTCAGGCGAACCCCAGCACAGATACGCAGTATTTT. The chain has TRBV5-4 and TRBJ2-3; D uncertain. Germline CDR1 reads SGHNT; CDR2 reads YYREEE (reference sequence). Trimming shortened V by 3 bases and J by 0 bases, and 14 bases separated the two germline ends. This CDR3 comprises 16 residues.

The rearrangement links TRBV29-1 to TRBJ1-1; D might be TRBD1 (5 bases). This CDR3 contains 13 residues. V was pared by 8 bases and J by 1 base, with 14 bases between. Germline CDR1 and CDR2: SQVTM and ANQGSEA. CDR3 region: CSSHQGGNTEAFF. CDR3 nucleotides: TGCAGCTCCCACCAGGGAGGGAACACTGAAGCTTTCTTT.

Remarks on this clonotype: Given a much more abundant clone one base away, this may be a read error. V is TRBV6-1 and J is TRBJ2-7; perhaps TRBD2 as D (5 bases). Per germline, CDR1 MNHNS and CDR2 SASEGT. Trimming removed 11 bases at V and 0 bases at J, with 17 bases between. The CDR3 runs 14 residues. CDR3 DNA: TGTGCCGGCTCGGCGGGTGATAGCTCCTACGAGCAGTACTTC. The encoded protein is CAGSAGDSSYEQYF.

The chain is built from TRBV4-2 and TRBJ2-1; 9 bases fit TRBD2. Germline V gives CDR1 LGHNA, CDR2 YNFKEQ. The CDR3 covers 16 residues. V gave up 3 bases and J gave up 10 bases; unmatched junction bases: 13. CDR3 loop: CASSHLLAGTSYEQFF. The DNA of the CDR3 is TGTGCCAGCAGCCATCTCCTAGCGGGGACCTCCTACGAGCAGTTCTTC.

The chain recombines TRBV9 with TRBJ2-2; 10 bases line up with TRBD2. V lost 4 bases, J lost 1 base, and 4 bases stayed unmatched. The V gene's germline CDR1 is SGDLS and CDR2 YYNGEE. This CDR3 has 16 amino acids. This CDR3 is CASSPGLAVNTGELFF. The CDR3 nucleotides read TGTGCCAGCAGCCCCGGACTAGCGGTGAACACCGGGGAGCTGTTTTTT. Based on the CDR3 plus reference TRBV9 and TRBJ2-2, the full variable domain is DSGVTQTPKHLITATGQRVTLRCSPRSGDLSVYWYQQSLDQGLQFLIQYYNGEERAKGNILERFSAQQFPDLHSELNLSSLELGDSALYFCASSPGLAVNTGELFFGEGSRLTVL.

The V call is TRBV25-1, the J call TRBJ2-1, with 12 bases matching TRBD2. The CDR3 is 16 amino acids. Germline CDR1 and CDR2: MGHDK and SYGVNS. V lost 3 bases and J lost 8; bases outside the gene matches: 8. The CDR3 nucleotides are TGTGCCAGCAGTGATTGGTCTAGCGGGAGGGCCGATGAGCAGTTCTTC. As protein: CASSDWSSGRADEQFF.

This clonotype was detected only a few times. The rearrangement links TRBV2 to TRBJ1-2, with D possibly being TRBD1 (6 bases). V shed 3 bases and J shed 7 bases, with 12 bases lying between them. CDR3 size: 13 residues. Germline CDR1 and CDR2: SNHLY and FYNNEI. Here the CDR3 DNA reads TGTGCCAGCAGTGAGCAGGGGCGAAGTGGCTACACCTTC. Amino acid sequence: CASSEQGRSGYTF.